A single sample is the source of the 17 T cell receptor beta chains below, sequenced in a study of regulatory T cells in long-lasting Graves disease. The TCR beta library used iRepertoire HTBI primers with Arm-PCR amplification of CDR3. TCRdb used MiXCR to reprocess the multiplex PCR reads, holding one entry per CDR3 protein. Among hundreds of thousands of distinct CDR3 sequences listed, 20% to 25% were seen once. Documented time point: persistent/refractory GD, antithyroid drugs over 5 years with positive TRAb. PBMC RNA was the source of the TCR library. The sample consisted of peripheral blood mononuclear cells (PBMCs), taken when the disease was refractory, from a patient treated with antithyroid drugs. These receptors were collected from a female donor with Graves disease.

This clonotype was picked up many times. This chain connects TRBV6-2 or TRBV6-3 to TRBJ2-7; TRBD2 might be the D (5 bases). The CDR3 is 14 residues long. Trimming removed 2 bases at V and 6 bases at J, with 14 bases between. CDR1 MNHEY and CDR2 SVGEGT come from the germline V gene. CDR3 sequence reads: CASSYSLGSGEQYF. The CDR3 DNA reads as TGTGCCAGCAGTTACAGTCTAGGGAGCGGCGAGCAGTACTTC.

The V and J genes are TRBV5-1 and TRBJ1-2, with a weak D call TRBD1 (5 bases). V dropped 4 bases and J dropped 8 bases, with 24 bases sitting between them. The CDR3 runs 16 residues. CDR1 and CDR2 from the germline V gene are SGHRS and YFSETQ. CDR3 DNA sequence: TGCGCCAGCAGCAGGGCCTACGGGACCCCCTCGGGAGGCTACACCTTC. This gives the protein CASSRAYGTPSGGYTF.

This clonotype occurred once. The J gene is TRBJ2-3, the V gene TRBV19; D is tentatively TRBD1 or TRBD2 (5 bases each). The CDR3 spans 14 residues. CDR1 LNHDA and CDR2 SQIVND come from the germline V gene (reference sequence). Between the trimmed V and J ends, which lost 5 bases and 2 bases, there was a span of 11 bases. The CDR3 coding sequence is TGTGCCAGTAGTGGGGGACCTCTCACAGATACGCAGTATTTT. This translates into CASSGGPLTDTQYF.

This clonotype was counted ten times or more. CDR3: CSARDRFGAGAETQYF. The CDR3 DNA reads TGCAGTGCTAGAGATCGGTTCGGAGCGGGAGCGGAGACCCAGTACTTC. This rearrangement joins TRBV20-1 to TRBJ2-5; 8 bases align to TRBD2. The V gene end was trimmed by 0 bases and the J gene end by 5 bases; junction bases not matched to a gene: 11. The CDR3 loop spans 16 amino acids. CDR1 is DFQATT and CDR2 is SNEGSKA in the germline V gene (reference sequence).

This chain joins TRBV15 and TRBJ2-5; tentative D call: TRBD1 (6 bases). Trimming cost V 0 bases and J 5 bases, with 13 bases left between them. Germline assignment: CDR1 LNHNV and CDR2 YYDKDF (reference sequence). The CDR3 length is 15 residues. Written as DNA, the CDR3 is TGTGCCACCAGCAGAGATGTGGCGAGGGGGGAGACCCAGTACTTC. As protein: CATSRDVARGETQYF.

This clonotype was seen ten or more times. This chain links TRBV12-3 or TRBV12-4 with TRBJ1-6; TRBD1 agrees at 8 bases. The CDR3 runs 15 residues. Trimming cost V 6 bases and J 9 bases; bases outside gene matches: 10. The CDR3 DNA reads TGTGCCAGCAGGCCTTCGACAGGGGCAGGTTCACCCCTCCACTTT. This encodes CASRPSTGAGSPLHF.

This rearrangement joins TRBV5-1 to TRBJ2-2; 7 bases are shared with TRBD1. This CDR3 has 15 residues. The germline V gene has CDR1 SGHRS and CDR2 YFSETQ. Trimming took 4 bases from V and 5 from J; bases not matched to a gene: 8. The DNA of the CDR3 is TGCGCCAGCAGCCCTTGGGACAGCCGGACCGGGGAGCTGTTTTTT. Its protein product is CASSPWDSRTGELFF. The full variable domain, with the rest looked up from reference TRBV5-1 and TRBJ2-2, is KAGVTQTPRYLIKTRGQQVTLSCSPISGHRSVSWYQQTPGQGLQFLFEYFSETQRNKGNFPGRFSGRQFSNSRSEMNVSTLELGDSALYLCASSPWDSRTGELFFGEGSRLTVL.

The rearrangement uses TRBV28 and TRBJ2-3, with D possibly being TRBD2 (5 bases). Germline CDR1 reads MDHEN; CDR2 reads SYDVKM. The length of the CDR3 is 16 residues. The ends were cut back, 6 bases at V and 2 bases at J, with 18 bases in the middle. CDR3 nucleotide sequence: TGTGCCAGCAGCCCGGTGGTAGCGCCACTCACAGATACGCAGTATTTT. It yields the protein CASSPVVAPLTDTQYF.

There are a few counts of this clonotype. Compared with germline, one end of the junction differs, possibly owing to a read error. The rearrangement uses TRBV5-1 and TRBJ1-2, with TRBD1 identical over 8 bases. The CDR3 runs 15 residues. In germline, CDR1 is SGHRS, CDR2 YFSETQ. CDR3 DNA sequence: TGTGCCAGCAGCTTAAGCCCAGGGGGCAGCTATGGCTACACCTTC. Translated: CASSLSPGGSYGYTF.

This clonotype was found many times. The chain couples TRBV2 to TRBJ1-2, with 8 bases fitting TRBD1. The CDR3 sequence is 13 residues long. The germline V gene has CDR1 SNHLY and CDR2 FYNNEI. Trimming took 2 bases from V and 14 from J; bases not matched to a gene: 10. The CDR3 spells CASSETGGGGGTF. In DNA form, the CDR3 reads TGTGCCAGCAGTGAAACAGGGGGAGGAGGAGGAACCTTC.

This chain uses TRBV19 with TRBJ1-5; D uncertain. V lost 3 bases to trimming and J lost 1 base, with 7 bases between them. The CDR3 extends over 14 amino acids. Per germline, CDR1 LNHDA and CDR2 SQIVND (reference sequence). CDR3 DNA sequence: TGTGCCAGTAGTATGTTCACGAGCAATCAGCCCCAGCATTTT. Translation gives CASSMFTSNQPQHF. Full variable domain (remainder filled in from reference TRBV19 and TRBJ1-5): DGGITQSPKYLFRKEGQNVTLSCEQNLNHDAMYWYRQDPGQGLRLIYYSQIVNDFQKGDIAEGYSVSREKKESFPLTVTSAQKNPTAFYLCASSMFTSNQPQHFGDGTRLSIL.

This clonotype turned up a few times. The rearrangement joins TRBV27 to TRBJ2-4; 7 positions agree with TRBD2. CDR3 length: 18 amino acids. Germline trimming cut 1 base from V and 0 bases from J; bases unmatched to any gene: 9. The germline V gene encodes CDR1 MNHEY and CDR2 SMNVEV (reference sequence). The CDR3 coding sequence is TGTGCCAGCAGTTTATGGGGCGGGAGTGGGCTAGCCAAAAACATTCAGTACTTC. This codes for CASSLWGGSGLAKNIQYF.

This clonotype was observed many times. V is TRBV12-3 or TRBV12-4 and J is TRBJ2-7; TRBD2 agrees at 7 bases. The J segment lost 5 bases and the V segment lost 6 bases, leaving 7 bases of the junction unmatched. The CDR3 has 13 residues. Written as DNA, the CDR3 is TGTGCCAGCAGCCTCGGACTAGTCGACGAGCAGTACTTC. This encodes CASSLGLVDEQYF.

V usage is TRBV5-1 and J usage is TRBJ2-5; the D is unclear. V was cut by 7 bases and J by 5 bases, with 12 bases left in between. This CDR3 contains 12 residues. Germline V gene sequence: CDR1 SGHRS, CDR2 YFSETQ. Here the CDR3 reads CASVGETETQYF. CDR3 DNA: TGCGCCAGCGTAGGCGAAACGGAGACCCAGTACTTC.

V is TRBV9 and J is TRBJ1-2; 9 bases are shared with TRBD1. Germline V gives CDR1 SGDLS, CDR2 YYNGEE. The CDR3 has 14 amino acids. V gave up 1 base and J gave up 6 bases; unmatched junction bases: 4. The CDR3 protein is CASSVNGQGNGYTF. The CDR3 DNA reads as TGTGCCAGCAGCGTAAACGGACAGGGGAATGGCTACACCTTC.

This clonotype was recorded many times. The chain couples TRBV12-3 or TRBV12-4 to TRBJ2-5, with 7 bases aligning to TRBD2. The V gene end was trimmed by 8 bases and the J gene end by 2 bases; junction bases not matched to a gene: 2. The CDR3 consists of 12 residues. The CDR3 region is CASGGDQETQYF. The DNA for the CDR3 is TGTGCCAGCGGGGGGGATCAAGAGACCCAGTACTTC.

Notes on this clonotype: The junction departs from the called germline gene at one end, perhaps through a read error. The chain links TRBV6-1 to TRBJ2-2; a weak D match, TRBD1 (7 bases). From germline, CDR1 is MNHNS and CDR2 SASEGT. The CDR3 is 13 amino acids. The CDR3 is CAGRGVAIGELFF. CDR3 in DNA: TGTGCCGGCAGGGGGGTGGCAATCGGGGAGCTGTTTTTT.